This TCR beta chain was recorded in a study of identical twins. General study findings and limits: The models systematically underestimated how much out-of-frame TCR alpha was shared in monozygotic twins. An excess of low generation probability was shown by twin-shared out-of-frame alpha sequences.

Concerning this clonotype itself: Its target is not known. Sequence at one end of the junction differs from germline and may be a read error.

In every case, the donor was a healthy Caucasian. cDNA molecules carried unique molecular identifiers, and template switching added a universal primer site. TCRdb recomputed calls from the 5' RACE reads with MiXCR, one row per CDR3 protein. Seen here are about 200,000 distinct CDR3 sequences, about 10% observed once, and the top ten hold roughly 10%. Germline CDR1 and CDR2: DFQATT and SNEGSKA (reference sequence). The CDR3 has 15 amino acids. The chain is built from TRBV20-1 and TRBJ2-4; 9 positions match TRBD2. The sample was memory T cells sorted from blood. The TCR was taken from a man aged 45-60 years in good health. DNA for the CDR3: TGCAGTGCCCCTACGACTAGCGGCTACAAAAACATTCAGTGCTTC. Amino acids: CSAPTTSGYKNIQCF.